This TCR beta chain was captured in a study of blood T cell repertoires in COVID-19. Study as a whole: Specimens from acute and convalescent COVID-19 originated in the United States, Italy and Spain. PBMCs, B-cell-depleted T cells, or T cells provided the cDNA or gDNA that made up the material.

The germline V gene encodes CDR1 LNHDA and CDR2 SQIVND (reference sequence). With 5 bases removed from V and 0 bases from J, the gap between germline ends came to 12 bases. This CDR3 has 15 amino acids. In the original analysis: Nucleated cell number was recorded as an estimate derived from reference gene primer amplification. Method: immunoSEQ multiplex PCR; TCRdb's copy keeps in-frame clones and lacks some. D and trimming come from the DNA, and the V and J calls and clone size come from that table. The table shows 150,000 to 190,000 clones, with 76% occurring only once. The TCR comes from a woman over 75 with acute or convalescent COVID-19. The V gene is TRBV19, the J gene TRBJ2-3; D is uncertain. The sequencing sample was made of peripheral blood. This CDR3 reads CASSPGQDSTDTQYF. The CDR3 coding sequence is TGTGCCAGTAGTCCCGGCCAGGATAGCACAGATACGCAGTATTTT.